A single sample is the source of the 5 T cell receptor beta chains below, sequenced in a study of siplizumab effects on memory and regulatory T cells. Profiled with immunoSEQ multiplex PCR; TCRdb holds only in-frame clones, not every one. The table includes 90,000 to 95,000 clones, around 97% detected once. Sequencing used naive CD4+ T cells sorted from blood. These receptors came from a human donor in good health.

The J gene is TRBJ1-3, the V gene TRBV9; 7 positions agree with TRBD1. CDR3 length equals 17 residues. V trimming: 3 bases; J trimming: 2 bases; junction bases outside the gene matches: 11. Germline V gene sequence: CDR1 SGDLS, CDR2 YYNGEE. The CDR3 sequence: CASSAIGQGGTGNTIYF. The CDR3 coding sequence is TGTGCCAGCAGCGCCATTGGGCAGGGGGGGACTGGAAACACCATATATTTT.

The chain recombines TRBV7-9 with TRBJ1-2, with D tentatively TRBD1 (5 bases). V was shortened by 3 bases and J by 10 bases, with 27 bases between the two germline ends. The germline V gene has CDR1 SEHNR and CDR2 FQNEAQ (reference sequence). This CDR3 has 17 amino acids. The CDR3 protein is CASSFPGPQRALSSYTF. For the CDR3, the DNA is TGTGCCAGCAGCTTCCCGGGACCCCAAAGGGCCCTTTCATCCTACACCTTC. Filled out from reference TRBV7-9 and TRBJ1-2, the complete variable domain reads DTGVSQNPRHKITKRGQNVTFRCDPISEHNRLYWYRQTLGQGPEFLTYFQNEAQLEKSRLLSDRFSAERPKGSFSTLEIQRTEQGDSAMYLCASSFPGPQRALSSYTFGSGTRLTVV.

The chain recombines TRBV4-1 with TRBJ1-2; D is perhaps TRBD1 (6 bases). The CDR3 contains 15 residues. Germline lookup yields CDR1 MGHRA and CDR2 YSYEKL. Trimming left V 3 bases short and J 2 bases short, with 13 bases between. The CDR3 spells CASSQEQQGNYGYTF. CDR3 sequence (DNA): TGCGCCAGCAGCCAGGAACAACAGGGCAACTATGGCTACACCTTC.

V is TRBV27 and J is TRBJ2-1, with 11 bases that match TRBD2. With 6 bases clipped from V and 4 bases from J, the junction kept 11 bases outside the gene matches. In germline, CDR1 is MNHEY, CDR2 SMNVEV (reference sequence). The CDR3 runs 17 residues. CDR3 bases: TGTGCCAGCAGAGAACTTTTAGCGGGGGGGCCTTACAATGAGCAGTTCTTC. This translates into CASRELLAGGPYNEQFF.

V and J are TRBV29-1 and TRBJ1-5; no clear D gene. CDR1 SQVTM and CDR2 ANQGSEA come from the germline V gene. V lost 1 base and J 5 bases, leaving 9 bases between the germline ends. CDR3 length equals 13 residues. The CDR3 DNA reads TGCAGCGTTGAAGGGACCGATGATCAGCCCCAGCATTTT. It yields the protein CSVEGTDDQPQHF. The whole variable domain, remainder taken from reference TRBV29-1 and TRBJ1-5, is SAVISQKPSRDICQRGTSLTIQCQVDSQVTMMFWYRQQPGQSLTLIATANQGSEATYESGFVIDKFPISRPNLTFSTLTVSNMSPEDSSIYLCSVEGTDDQPQHFGDGTRLSIL.